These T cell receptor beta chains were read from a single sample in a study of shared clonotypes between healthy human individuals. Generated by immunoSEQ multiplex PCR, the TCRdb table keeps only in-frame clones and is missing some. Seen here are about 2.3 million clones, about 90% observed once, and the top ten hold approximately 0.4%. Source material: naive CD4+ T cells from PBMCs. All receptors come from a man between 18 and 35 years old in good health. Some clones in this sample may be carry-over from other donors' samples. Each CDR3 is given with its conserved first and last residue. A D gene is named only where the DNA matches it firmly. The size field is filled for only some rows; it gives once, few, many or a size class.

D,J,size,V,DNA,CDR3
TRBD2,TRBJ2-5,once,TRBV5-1,TGCGCCAGCAGTGCCGCGGGAGGGGAGACCCAGTACTTC,CASSAAGGETQYF
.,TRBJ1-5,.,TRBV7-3,TGTGCCAGCAGCTTAGCGGTCAATCAGCCCCAGCATTTT,CASSLAVNQPQHF
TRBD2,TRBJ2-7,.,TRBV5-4,TGTGCCAGCAGCCCCGGAATGGCACTAGCGGGCGGCGACGAGCAGTACTTC,CASSPGMALAGGDEQYF
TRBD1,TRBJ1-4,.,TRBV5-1,TGCGCCAGCTCGGGACAGGGGGCGATAGGCGAAAAACTGTTTTTT,CASSGQGAIGEKLFF
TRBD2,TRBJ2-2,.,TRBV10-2,TGCGCCAGCACCCCCGGGACTAGCGGGAACCCCTCCGGGGAGCTGTTTTTT,CASTPGTSGNPSGELFF
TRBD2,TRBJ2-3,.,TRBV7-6,TGTGCCAGCAGCTTAGAGAAGCGGGAGGTTTTGGATACGCAGTATTTT,CASSLEKREVLDTQYF
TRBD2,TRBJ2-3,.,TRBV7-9,TGTGCCAGCAGCTTCACTAGCGGGCAGACAGATACGCAGTATTTT,CASSFTSGQTDTQYF
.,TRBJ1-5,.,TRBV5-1,TGCGCCAGCAGCTTAGGACCGGTAGATCAGCCCCAGCATTTT,CASSLGPVDQPQHF
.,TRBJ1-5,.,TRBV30,TGTGCCTGGGGAGGGGGTTATAGCAATCAGCCCCAGCATTTT,CAWGGGYSNQPQHF
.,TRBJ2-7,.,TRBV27,TGTGCCAGCAGTTTATCGGGGTCCTCCTACGAGCAGTACTTC,CASSLSGSSYEQYF
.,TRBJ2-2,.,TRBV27,TGTGCCAGCACAAGACGACCGAACACCGGGGAGCTGTTTTTT,CASTRRPNTGELFF
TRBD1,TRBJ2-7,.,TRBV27,TGTGCCAGCAGTAAAGGGGGCAGAGACTACGAGCAGTACTTC,CASSKGGRDYEQYF
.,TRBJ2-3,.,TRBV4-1,TGCGCCAGCAGCCAGGGAACAGGTAGTAGCACAGATACGCAGTATTTT,CASSQGTGSSTDTQYF
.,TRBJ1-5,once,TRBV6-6,TGTGCCAGCAGTTCCTCGGGGAATCAGCCCCAGCATTTT,CASSSSGNQPQHF
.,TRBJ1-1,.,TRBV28,TGTGCCAGCAGTGTGCTTGGGGGGGCCTCCATTAATGAAGCTTTCTTT,CASSVLGGASINEAFF
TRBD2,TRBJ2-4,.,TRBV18,TGTGCCAGCTCACCAATTTCTAGCGGCAGTGCCAAAAACATTCAGTACTTC,CASSPISSGSAKNIQYF
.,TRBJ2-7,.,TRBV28,TGTGCCAGCAGTTTATTAGGACCGCTTACGGGGGAGCAGTACTTC,CASSLLGPLTGEQYF
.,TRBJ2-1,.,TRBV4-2,TGTGCCAGCAGCCTTTTAGGGGCCCCCTGGGGTGTAACTGAAGTTGGCTCCTACAATGAGCAGTTCTTC,CASSLLGAPWGVTEVGSYNEQFF
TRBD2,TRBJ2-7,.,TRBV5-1,TGCGCCAGCAGCTCCCTAGCGGCTGCCTACGAGCAGTACTTC,CASSSLAAAYEQYF
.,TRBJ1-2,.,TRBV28,TGTGCCAGCAGTATCGAATACTATGGCTACACCTTC,CASSIEYYGYTF
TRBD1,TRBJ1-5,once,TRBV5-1,TGCGCCAGCAGCCCACAGGGGGGCATGCAGCCCCAGCATTTT,CASSPQGGMQPQHF
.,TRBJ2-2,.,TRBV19,TGTGCCAGTAGTAAGCGGTGGGGGAACTCTAACACCGGGGAGCTGTTTTTT,CASSKRWGNSNTGELFF
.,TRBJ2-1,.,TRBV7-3,TGTGCCAGCAGCTTAGGTGGTGAGCAGTTCTTC,CASSLGGEQFF
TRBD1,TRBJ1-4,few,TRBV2,TGTGCCAGCAGTGAACGGACAGGGGCTGAAAAACTGTTTTTT,CASSERTGAEKLFF
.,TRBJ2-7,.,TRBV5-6,TGTGCCAGCAGCTTGGGGACGTTAGGGGCGCGCTACGAGCAGTACTTC,CASSLGTLGARYEQYF
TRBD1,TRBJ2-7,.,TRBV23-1,TGCGCCAGCAGTCAATTCCGGACAGGGTTCCCCTACGAGCAGTACTTC,CASSQFRTGFPYEQYF
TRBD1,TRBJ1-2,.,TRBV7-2,TGTGCCAGCAGCACCCGGGACAGGGTCCCTCTAGACACCTTC,CASSTRDRVPLDTF
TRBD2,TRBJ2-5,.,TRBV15,TGTGCCACCAGCAGAGGACGGACTAGCGGAGAAGGAGAGACCCAGTACTTC,CATSRGRTSGEGETQYF
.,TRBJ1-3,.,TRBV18,TGTGCCAGCTCACCTCGGGACATCTCTGGAAACACCATATATTTT,CASSPRDISGNTIYF
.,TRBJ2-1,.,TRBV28,TGTGCCAGCAGCCGGGAACTGGGCGAGCAGTTCTTC,CASSRELGEQFF
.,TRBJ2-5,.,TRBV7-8,TGTGCCAGCAGCTTAGTAGGGGACCAAGAGACCCAGTACTTC,CASSLVGDQETQYF
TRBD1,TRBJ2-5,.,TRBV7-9,TGTGCCAGCAGCTTTGGGGACAGGGGGCAAGAGACCCAGTACTTC,CASSFGDRGQETQYF
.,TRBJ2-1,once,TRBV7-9,TGTGCCAGCAGCCCTATGGGACCAAAAACCTACAATGAGCAGTTCTTC,CASSPMGPKTYNEQFF
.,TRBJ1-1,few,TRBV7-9,TGTGCCAGCAGCTTAGCTAACCTCACCCAGGGTTCGAACACTGAAGCTTTCTTT,CASSLANLTQGSNTEAFF
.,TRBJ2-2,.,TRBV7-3,TGTGCCAGCAGCTTAACGGGACCCAACACCGGGGAGCTGTTTTTT,CASSLTGPNTGELFF
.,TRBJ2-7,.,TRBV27,TGTGCCAGCAGTTCCAATCCCGGTGGTGGATATCGCGAGCAGTACTTC,CASSSNPGGGYREQYF
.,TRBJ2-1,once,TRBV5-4,TGTGCCAGCAGCTTGTTTCGGCAGTACAATGAGCAGTTCTTC,CASSLFRQYNEQFF
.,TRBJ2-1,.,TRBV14,TGTGCCAGCAGCCTTGGGGGGCGCGATGAGCAGTTCTTC,CASSLGGRDEQFF
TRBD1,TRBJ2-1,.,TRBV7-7,TGTGCCAGCAGCCCTGGGACAGGCAATGAGCAGTTCTTC,CASSPGTGNEQFF
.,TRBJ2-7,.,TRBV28,TGTGCCAGCAGCCCCCGGGGGAAGTACTCCTACGAGCAGTACTTC,CASSPRGKYSYEQYF
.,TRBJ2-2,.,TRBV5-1,TGCGCCAGCAGCTCTGCGGCGGCAGCGAACACCGGGGAGCTGTTTTTT,CASSSAAAANTGELFF
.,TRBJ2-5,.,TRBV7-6,TGTGCCAGCAGCCCCTATGGGGGCCAAGAGACCCAGTACTTC,CASSPYGGQETQYF
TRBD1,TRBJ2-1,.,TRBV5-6,TGTGCCAGCAGCACCTACAGGGGAGAAGGTTCCTACAATGAGCAGTTCTTC,CASSTYRGEGSYNEQFF
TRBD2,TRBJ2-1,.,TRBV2,TGTGCCAGCATGGGCGGGAGCTCGAACAATGAGCAGTTCTTC,CASMGGSSNNEQFF
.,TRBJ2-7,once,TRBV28,TGTGCCAGCCGGGGGACAAAGGCATCCTACGAGCAGTACTTC,CASRGTKASYEQYF
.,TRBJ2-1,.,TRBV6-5,TGTGCCAGCAGGACCTTCCTAGTCCATGAGCAGTTCTTC,CASRTFLVHEQFF
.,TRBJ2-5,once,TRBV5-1,TGCGCCAGCAGCCCCCGAGGGGTGGAGACCCAGTACTTC,CASSPRGVETQYF
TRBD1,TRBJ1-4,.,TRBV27,TGTGCCAGCAGTCGAAACAGGGGGCCGGCTAATGAAAAACTGTTTTTT,CASSRNRGPANEKLFF
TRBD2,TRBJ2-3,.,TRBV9,TGTGCCAGCAGCGTGTCTAGCGGGGCATCAACTAATACGCAGTATTTT,CASSVSSGASTNTQYF
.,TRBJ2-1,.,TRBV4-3,TGCGCCAGCAGCTATATAGCGGTCTCCTACAATGAGCAGTTCTTC,CASSYIAVSYNEQFF
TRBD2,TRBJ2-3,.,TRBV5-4,TGTGCCAGCAGCTGGGGACTAGCGGGAGTGGATAGCACAGATACGCAGTATTTT,CASSWGLAGVDSTDTQYF
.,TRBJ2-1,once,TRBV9,TGTGCCAGCAGCGTAATGTGGGACTCCTACAATGAGCAGTTCTTC,CASSVMWDSYNEQFF
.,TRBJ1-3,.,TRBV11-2,TGTGCCAGCAGCCCAGGGAGGTCTGGAAACACCATATATTTT,CASSPGRSGNTIYF
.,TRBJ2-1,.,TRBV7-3,TGTGCCAGCAGCCCGGGGGGCGGGTTTTACAATGAGCAGTTCTTC,CASSPGGGFYNEQFF
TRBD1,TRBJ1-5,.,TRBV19,TGTGCCAGTACCTCAACAACCCACAGGGGTGAACAGCCCCAGCATTTT,CASTSTTHRGEQPQHF
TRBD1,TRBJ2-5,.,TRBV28,TGTGCCCGCGGCAGTTTATGGGCAGGGGGTCTGGAGACCCAGTACTTC,CARGSLWAGGLETQYF
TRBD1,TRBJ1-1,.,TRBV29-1,TGCAGCGTTGAAGGGGACAGCCTGAACACTGAAGCTTTCTTT,CSVEGDSLNTEAFF
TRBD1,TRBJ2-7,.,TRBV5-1,TGCGCCAGCAGCTTGGAGTGGACAGGCGCGGGCTACGAGCAGTACTTC,CASSLEWTGAGYEQYF
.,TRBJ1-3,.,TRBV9,TGTGCCAGCAGCTCCCGGGGGCCCCAGAGCTCTGGAAACACCATATATTTT,CASSSRGPQSSGNTIYF